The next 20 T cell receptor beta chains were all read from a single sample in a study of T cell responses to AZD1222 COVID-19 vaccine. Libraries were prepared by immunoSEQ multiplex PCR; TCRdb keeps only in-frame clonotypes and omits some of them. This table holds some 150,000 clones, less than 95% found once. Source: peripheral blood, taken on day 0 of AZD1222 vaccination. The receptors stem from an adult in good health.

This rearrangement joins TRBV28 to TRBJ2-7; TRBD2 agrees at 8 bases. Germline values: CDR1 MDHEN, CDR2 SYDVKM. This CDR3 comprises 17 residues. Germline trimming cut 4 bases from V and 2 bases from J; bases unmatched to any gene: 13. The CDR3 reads CASSSLRLAGNTYEQYF. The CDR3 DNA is TGTGCCAGCAGTTCCCTTCGTCTAGCGGGCAACACCTACGAGCAGTACTTC.

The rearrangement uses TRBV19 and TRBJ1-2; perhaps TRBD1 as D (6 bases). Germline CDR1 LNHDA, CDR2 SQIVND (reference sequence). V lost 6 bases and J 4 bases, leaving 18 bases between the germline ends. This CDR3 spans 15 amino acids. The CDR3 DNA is TGTGCCAGTAGCCCTATTAGGGGGGTTGCCTATGGCTACACCTTC. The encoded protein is CASSPIRGVAYGYTF. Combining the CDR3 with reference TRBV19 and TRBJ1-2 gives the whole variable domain DGGITQSPKYLFRKEGQNVTLSCEQNLNHDAMYWYRQDPGQGLRLIYYSQIVNDFQKGDIAEGYSVSREKKESFPLTVTSAQKNPTAFYLCASSPIRGVAYGYTFGSGTRLTVV.

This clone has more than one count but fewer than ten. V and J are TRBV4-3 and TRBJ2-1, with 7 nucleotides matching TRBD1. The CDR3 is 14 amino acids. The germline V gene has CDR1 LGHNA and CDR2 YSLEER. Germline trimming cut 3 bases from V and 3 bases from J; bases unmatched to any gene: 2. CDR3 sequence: CASSQGQIYNEQFF. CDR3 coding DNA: TGCGCCAGCAGCCAGGGACAGATCTACAATGAGCAGTTCTTC.

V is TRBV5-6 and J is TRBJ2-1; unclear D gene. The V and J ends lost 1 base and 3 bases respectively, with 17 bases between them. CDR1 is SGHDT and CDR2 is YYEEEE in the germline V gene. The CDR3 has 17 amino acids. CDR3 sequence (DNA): TGTGCCAGCAGCTTGTTTGTCTCTGTAAAGGACTACAATGAGCAGTTCTTC. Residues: CASSLFVSVKDYNEQFF.

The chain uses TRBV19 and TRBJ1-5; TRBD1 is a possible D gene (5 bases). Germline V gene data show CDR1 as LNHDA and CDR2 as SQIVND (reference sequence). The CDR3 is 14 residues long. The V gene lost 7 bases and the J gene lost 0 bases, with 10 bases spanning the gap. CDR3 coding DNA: TGTGCCAGTACGGGGGTCTATAGCAATCAGCCCCAGCATTTT. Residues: CASTGVYSNQPQHF.

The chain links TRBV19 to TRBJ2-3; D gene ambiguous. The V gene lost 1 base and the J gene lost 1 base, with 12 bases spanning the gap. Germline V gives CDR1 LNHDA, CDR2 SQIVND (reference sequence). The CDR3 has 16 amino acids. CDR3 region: CASSIGRRSGTDTQYF. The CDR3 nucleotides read TGTGCCAGTAGTATAGGTAGGCGGAGTGGCACAGATACGCAGTATTTT.

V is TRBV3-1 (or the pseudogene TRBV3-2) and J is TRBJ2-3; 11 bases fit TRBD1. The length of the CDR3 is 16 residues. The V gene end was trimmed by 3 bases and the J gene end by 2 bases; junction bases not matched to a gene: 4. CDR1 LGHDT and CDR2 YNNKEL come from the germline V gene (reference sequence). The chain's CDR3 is CASSQGDRGFTDTQYF. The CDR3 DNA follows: TGTGCCAGCAGCCAGGGGGACAGGGGGTTCACAGATACGCAGTATTTT.

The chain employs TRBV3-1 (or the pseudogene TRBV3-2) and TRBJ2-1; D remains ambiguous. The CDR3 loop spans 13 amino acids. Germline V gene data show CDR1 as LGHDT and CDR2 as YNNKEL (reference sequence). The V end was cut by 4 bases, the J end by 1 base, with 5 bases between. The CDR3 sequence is CASSPSSYNEQFF. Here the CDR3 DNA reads TGTGCCAGCAGCCCTAGTTCCTACAATGAGCAGTTCTTC.

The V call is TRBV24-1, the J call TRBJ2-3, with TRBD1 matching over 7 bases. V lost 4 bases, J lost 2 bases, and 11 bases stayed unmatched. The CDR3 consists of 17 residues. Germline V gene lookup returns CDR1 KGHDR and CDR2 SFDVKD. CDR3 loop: CATSEGRTGDFTDTQYF. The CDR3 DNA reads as TGTGCCACCAGTGAAGGGCGGACAGGCGATTTCACAGATACGCAGTATTTT.

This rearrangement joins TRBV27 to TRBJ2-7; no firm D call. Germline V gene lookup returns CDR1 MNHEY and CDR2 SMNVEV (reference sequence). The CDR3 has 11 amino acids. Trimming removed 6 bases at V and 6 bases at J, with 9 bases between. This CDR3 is CASRSTGEQYF. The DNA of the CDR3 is TGTGCCAGCAGATCGACTGGCGAGCAGTACTTC.

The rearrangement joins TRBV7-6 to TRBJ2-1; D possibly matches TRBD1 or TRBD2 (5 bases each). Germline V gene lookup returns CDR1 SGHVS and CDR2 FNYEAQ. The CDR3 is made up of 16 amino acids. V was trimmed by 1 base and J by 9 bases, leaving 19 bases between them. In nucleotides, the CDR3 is TGTGCCAGCAGCTTAGGGGTCCTAGCCAAGAGGGGTGAGCAGTTCTTC. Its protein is CASSLGVLAKRGEQFF.

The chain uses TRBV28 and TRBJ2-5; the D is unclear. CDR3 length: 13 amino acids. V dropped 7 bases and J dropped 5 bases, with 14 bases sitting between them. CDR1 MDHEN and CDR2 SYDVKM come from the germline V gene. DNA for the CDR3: TGTGCCAGCAATATTCTACGTACGGAGACCCAGTACTTC. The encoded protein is CASNILRTETQYF.

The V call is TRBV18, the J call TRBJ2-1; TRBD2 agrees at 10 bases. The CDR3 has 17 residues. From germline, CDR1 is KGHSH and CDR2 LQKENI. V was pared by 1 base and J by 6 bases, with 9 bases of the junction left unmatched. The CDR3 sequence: CASSPQSGLAEVNEQFF. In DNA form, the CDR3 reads TGTGCCAGCTCACCACAATCCGGACTAGCGGAGGTCAATGAGCAGTTCTTC.

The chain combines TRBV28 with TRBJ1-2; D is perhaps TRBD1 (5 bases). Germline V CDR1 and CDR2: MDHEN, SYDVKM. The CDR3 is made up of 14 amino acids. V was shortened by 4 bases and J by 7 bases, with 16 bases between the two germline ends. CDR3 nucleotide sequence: TGTGCCAGCAGTTCCCCGGGACCGTTCTCTGGCTACACCTTC. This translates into CASSSPGPFSGYTF.

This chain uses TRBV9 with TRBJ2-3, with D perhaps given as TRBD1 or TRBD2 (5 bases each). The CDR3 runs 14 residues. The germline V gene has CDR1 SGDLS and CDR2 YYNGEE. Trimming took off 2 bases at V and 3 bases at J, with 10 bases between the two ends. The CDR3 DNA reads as TGTGCCAGCAGCGTCGAGGGGTTGACAGATACGCAGTATTTT. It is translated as CASSVEGLTDTQYF.

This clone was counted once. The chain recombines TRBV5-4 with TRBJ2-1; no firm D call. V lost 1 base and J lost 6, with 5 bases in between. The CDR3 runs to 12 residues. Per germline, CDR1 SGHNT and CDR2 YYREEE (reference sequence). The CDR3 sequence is CASSLFSNEQFF. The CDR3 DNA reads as TGTGCCAGCAGCTTGTTTAGCAATGAGCAGTTCTTC.

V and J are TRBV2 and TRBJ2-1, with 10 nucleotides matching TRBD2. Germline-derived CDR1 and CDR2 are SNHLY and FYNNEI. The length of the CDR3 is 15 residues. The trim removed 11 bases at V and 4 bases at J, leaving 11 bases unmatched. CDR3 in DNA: TGTGCCGGCAAGGTCAGAGCGGGAGGGTACAATGAGCAGTTCTTC. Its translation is CAGKVRAGGYNEQFF. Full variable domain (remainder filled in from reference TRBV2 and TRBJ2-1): EPEVTQTPSHQVTQMGQEVILRCVPISNHLYFYWYRQILGQKVEFLVSFYNNEISEKSEIFDDQFSVERPDGSNFTLKIRSTKLEDSAMYFCAGKVRAGGYNEQFFGPGTRLTVL.

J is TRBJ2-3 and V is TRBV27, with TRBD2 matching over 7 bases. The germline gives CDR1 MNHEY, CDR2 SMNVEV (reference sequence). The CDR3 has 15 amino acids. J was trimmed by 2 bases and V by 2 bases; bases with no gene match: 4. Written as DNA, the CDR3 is TGTGCCAGCAGTTTACGGGGGGATCTCACAGATACGCAGTATTTT. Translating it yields CASSLRGDLTDTQYF.

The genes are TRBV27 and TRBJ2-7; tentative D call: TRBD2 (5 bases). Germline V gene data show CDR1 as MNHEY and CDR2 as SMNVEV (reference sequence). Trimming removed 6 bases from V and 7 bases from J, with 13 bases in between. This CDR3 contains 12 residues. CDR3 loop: CASSLLGGEQYF. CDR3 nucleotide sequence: TGTGCCAGCAGCCTACTAGGAGGTGAGCAGTACTTC.

The chain's CDR3 is CASSFGAGGVGETQYF. DNA of the CDR3: TGCGCCAGCAGCTTTGGAGCGGGAGGGGTTGGAGAGACCCAGTACTTC. This chain connects TRBV5-1 to TRBJ2-5, with 10 positions matching TRBD2. V lost 2 bases, J lost 4 bases, and 8 bases stayed unmatched. CDR1 is SGHRS, CDR2 YFSETQ, per germline. The CDR3 totals 16 residues.